The sequence of this T cell receptor (beta chain) was determined in a study of blood T cells in healthy people across ages. Germline lookup yields CDR1 SGDLS and CDR2 YYNGEE. This CDR3 contains 15 residues. Sample-barcoded 5' priming and a J-beta primer mix drove a second PCR of roughly 7 to 11 cycles. A single record per CDR3 protein comes from TCRdb applying MiXCR to the 5' RACE reads. The profile shows nearly 800,000 distinct CDR3 sequences, just over 55% of them singletons. The receptor was derived from a man in his forties in good health. The chain recombines TRBV9 with TRBJ2-4; D is perhaps TRBD2 (5 bases). The closer fit of TRBJ2-7 to the DNA end suggests the J call may be wrong. The material sequenced was blood. The CDR3 is CASSVGRGERYEQYF. CDR3 nucleotides: TGTGCCAGCAGCGTAGGTCGGGGAGAGAGATACGAGCAGTACTTC.